The entry below gives a single T cell receptor (beta chain) sequence along with its context. The data were taken from a study of blood T cell repertoires in COVID-19. Across the whole study: Specimens from acute and convalescent COVID-19 originated in the United States, Italy and Spain. From T cells, B-cell-depleted T cells, or PBMCs came the material, which was cDNA or gDNA.

The CDR3 consists of 18 residues. The V gene end was trimmed by 5 bases and the J gene end by 4 bases; junction bases not matched to a gene: 13. Per the germline V gene, CDR1 is SGHTA and CDR2 is FQGNSA. Original processing methods: Amplified reference gene primers provided the basis for estimating nucleated cell counts. Repertoires were generated with immunoSEQ multiplex PCR, while TCRdb's copy carries only in-frame clones and drops some. V and J calls plus clone size are reproduced from that table; the DNA served to infer D and trimming. The sample yields 68,000 or so clones, around nine tenths seen once.

The sequenced material came from peripheral blood. The chain is built from TRBV7-2 and TRBJ1-3; 11 bases match TRBD1. This sequence was found in a woman between 50 and 59 years old with COVID-19, enrolled during active disease. DNA of the CDR3: TGTGCCAGCAGCCGTTCTATCCTGGGACAGGGGGGCGGAAACACCATATATTTT. This gives the protein CASSRSILGQGGGNTIYF.